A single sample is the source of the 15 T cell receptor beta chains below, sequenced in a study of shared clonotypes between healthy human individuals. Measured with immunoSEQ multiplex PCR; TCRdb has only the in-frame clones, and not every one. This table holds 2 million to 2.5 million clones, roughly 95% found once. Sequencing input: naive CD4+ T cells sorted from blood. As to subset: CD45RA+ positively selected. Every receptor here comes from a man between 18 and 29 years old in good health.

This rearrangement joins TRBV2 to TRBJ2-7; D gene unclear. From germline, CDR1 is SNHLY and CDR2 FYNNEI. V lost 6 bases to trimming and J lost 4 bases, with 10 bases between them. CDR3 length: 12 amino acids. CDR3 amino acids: CASSPFGYEQYF. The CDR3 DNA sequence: TGTGCCAGCAGCCCCTTTGGGTACGAGCAGTACTTC.

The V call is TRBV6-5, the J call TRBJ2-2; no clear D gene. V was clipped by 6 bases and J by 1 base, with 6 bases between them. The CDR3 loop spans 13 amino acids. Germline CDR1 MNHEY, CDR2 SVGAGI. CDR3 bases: TGTGCCAGCAGAGACTTGAACACCGGGGAGCTGTTTTTT. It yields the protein CASRDLNTGELFF.

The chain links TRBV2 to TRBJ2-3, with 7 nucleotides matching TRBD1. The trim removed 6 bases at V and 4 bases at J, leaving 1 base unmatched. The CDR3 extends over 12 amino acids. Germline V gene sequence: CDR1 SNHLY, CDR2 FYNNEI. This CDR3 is CASRTGSDTQYF. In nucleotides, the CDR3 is TGTGCCAGCAGGACAGGGTCAGATACGCAGTATTTT. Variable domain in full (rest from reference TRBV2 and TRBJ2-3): EPEVTQTPSHQVTQMGQEVILRCVPISNHLYFYWYRQILGQKVEFLVSFYNNEISEKSEIFDDQFSVERPDGSNFTLKIRSTKLEDSAMYFCASRTGSDTQYFGPGTRLTVL.

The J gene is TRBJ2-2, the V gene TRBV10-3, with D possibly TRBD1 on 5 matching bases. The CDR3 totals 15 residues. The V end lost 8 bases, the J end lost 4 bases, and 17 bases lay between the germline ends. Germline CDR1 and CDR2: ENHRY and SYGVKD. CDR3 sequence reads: CAIGADHLGTGELFF. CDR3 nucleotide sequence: TGTGCCATCGGGGCGGACCATCTGGGCACCGGGGAGCTGTTTTTT.

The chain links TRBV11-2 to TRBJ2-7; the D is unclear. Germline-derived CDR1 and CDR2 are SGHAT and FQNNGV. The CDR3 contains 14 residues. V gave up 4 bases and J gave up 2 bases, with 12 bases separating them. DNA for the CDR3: TGTGCCAGCAGCTCTGAGACAAGTACCTACGAGCAGTACTTC. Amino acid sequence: CASSSETSTYEQYF.

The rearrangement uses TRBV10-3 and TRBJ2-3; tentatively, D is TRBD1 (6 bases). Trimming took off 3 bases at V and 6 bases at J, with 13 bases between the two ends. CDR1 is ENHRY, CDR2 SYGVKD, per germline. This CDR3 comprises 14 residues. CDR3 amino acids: CAISDSRGKDTQYF. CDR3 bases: TGTGCCATCAGTGACTCCAGGGGAAAGGATACGCAGTATTTT.

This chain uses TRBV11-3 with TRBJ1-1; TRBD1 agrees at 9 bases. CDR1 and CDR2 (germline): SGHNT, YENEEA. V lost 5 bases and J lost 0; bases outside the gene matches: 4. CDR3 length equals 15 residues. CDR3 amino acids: CASSPGQGMNTEAFF. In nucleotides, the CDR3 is TGTGCCAGCAGCCCGGGACAGGGTATGAACACTGAAGCTTTCTTT.

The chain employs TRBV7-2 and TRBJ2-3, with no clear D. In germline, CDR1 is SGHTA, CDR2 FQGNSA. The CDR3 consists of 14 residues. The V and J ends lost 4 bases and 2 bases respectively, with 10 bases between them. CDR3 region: CASSSSAPTDTQYF. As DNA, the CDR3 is TGTGCCAGCAGCTCCTCGGCGCCCACAGATACGCAGTATTTT.

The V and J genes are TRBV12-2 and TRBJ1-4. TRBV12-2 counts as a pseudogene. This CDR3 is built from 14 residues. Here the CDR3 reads CASCAAQNNEKLFF. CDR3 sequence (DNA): TGTGCAAGTTGCGCCGCTCAGAACAATGAAAAACTGTTTTTT.

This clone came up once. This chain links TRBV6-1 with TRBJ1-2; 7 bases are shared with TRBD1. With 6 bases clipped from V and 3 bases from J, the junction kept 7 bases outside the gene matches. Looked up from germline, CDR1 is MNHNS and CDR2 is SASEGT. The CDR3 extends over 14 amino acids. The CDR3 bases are TGTGCCAGCAGGACCGTGGGACAGTACTATGGCTACACCTTC. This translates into CASRTVGQYYGYTF.

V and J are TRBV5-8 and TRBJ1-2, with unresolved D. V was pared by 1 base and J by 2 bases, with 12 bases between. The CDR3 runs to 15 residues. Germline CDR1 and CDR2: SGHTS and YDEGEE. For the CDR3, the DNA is TGTGCCAGCAGCTTGAAGGAAGGTTTAAACTATGGCTACACCTTC. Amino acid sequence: CASSLKEGLNYGYTF.

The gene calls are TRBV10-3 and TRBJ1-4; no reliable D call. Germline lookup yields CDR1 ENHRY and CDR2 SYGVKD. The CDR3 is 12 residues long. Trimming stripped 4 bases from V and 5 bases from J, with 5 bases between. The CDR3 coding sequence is TGTGCCATCAGTGCCTACAATGAAAAACTGTTTTTT. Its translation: CAISAYNEKLFF.

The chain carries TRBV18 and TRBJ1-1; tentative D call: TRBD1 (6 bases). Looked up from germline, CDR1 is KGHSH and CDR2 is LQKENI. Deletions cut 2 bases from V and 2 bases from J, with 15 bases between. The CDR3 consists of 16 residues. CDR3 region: CASSPRGVSGNTEAFF. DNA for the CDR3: TGTGCCAGCTCACCAAGGGGGGTCTCGGGTAACACTGAAGCTTTCTTT.

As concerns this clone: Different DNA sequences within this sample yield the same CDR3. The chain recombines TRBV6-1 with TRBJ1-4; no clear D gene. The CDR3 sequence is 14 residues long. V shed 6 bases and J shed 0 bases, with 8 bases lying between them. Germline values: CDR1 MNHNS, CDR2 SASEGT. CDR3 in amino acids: CASRDRATNEKLFF. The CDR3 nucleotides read TGTGCCAGCAGGGACCGTGCAACTAATGAAAAACTGTTTTTT.

CDR3 in DNA: TGTGCCATTTCACAGGGACCCTACGAGCAGTACTTC. It specifies CAISQGPYEQYF. This chain uses TRBV7-9 with TRBJ2-7; maybe TRBD1 (6 bases). V gave up 10 bases and J gave up 2 bases, with 12 bases separating them. The germline V gene encodes CDR1 SEHNR and CDR2 FQNEAQ (reference sequence). The CDR3 extends over 12 amino acids.